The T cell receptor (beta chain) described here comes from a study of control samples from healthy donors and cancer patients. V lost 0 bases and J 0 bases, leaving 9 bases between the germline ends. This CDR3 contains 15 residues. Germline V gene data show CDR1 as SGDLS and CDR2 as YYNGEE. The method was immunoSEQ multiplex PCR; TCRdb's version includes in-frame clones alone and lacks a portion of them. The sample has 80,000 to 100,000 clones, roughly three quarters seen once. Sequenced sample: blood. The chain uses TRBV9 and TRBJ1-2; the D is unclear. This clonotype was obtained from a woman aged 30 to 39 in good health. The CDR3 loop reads CASSVAADANYGYTF. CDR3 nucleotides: TGTGCCAGCAGCGTAGCGGCAGATGCTAACTATGGCTACACCTTC.